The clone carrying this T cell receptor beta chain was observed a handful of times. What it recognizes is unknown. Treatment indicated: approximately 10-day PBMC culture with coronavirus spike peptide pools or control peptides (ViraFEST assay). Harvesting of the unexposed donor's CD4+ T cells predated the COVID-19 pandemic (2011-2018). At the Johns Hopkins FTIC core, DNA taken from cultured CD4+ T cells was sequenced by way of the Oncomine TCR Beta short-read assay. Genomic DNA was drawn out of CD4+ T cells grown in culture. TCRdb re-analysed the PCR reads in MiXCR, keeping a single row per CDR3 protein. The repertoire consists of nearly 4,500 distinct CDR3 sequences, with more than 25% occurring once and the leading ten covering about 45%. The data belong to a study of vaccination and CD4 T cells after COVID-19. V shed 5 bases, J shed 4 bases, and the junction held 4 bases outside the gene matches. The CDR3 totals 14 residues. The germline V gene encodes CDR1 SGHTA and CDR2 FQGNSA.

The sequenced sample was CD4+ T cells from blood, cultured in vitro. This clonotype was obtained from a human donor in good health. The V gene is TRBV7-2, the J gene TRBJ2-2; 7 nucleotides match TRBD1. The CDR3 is CASSLDRATGELFF. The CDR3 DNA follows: TGTGCCAGCAGCCTAGACAGGGCCACCGGGGAGCTGTTTTTT.